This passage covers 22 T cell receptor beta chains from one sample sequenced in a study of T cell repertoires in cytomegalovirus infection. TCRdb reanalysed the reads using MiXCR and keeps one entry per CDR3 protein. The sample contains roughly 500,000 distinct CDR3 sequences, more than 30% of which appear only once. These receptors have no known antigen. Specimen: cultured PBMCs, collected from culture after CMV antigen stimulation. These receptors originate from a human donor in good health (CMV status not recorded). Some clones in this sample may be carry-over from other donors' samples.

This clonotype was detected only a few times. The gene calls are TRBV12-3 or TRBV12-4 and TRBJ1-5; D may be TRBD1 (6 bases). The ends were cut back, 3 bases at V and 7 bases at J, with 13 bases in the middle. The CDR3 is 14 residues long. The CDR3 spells CASSFSGEEQPQHF. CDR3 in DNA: TGTGCCAGCAGTTTCTCAGGGGAGGAGCAGCCCCAGCATTTT.

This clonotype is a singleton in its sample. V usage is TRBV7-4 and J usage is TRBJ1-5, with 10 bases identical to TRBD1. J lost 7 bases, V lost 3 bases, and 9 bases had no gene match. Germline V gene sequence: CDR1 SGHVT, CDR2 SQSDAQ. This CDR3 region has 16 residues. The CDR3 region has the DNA TGTGCCAGCAGCTTCTCCGGGACAGGGGTTCGACAGCCCCAGCATTTT. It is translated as CASSFSGTGVRQPQHF.

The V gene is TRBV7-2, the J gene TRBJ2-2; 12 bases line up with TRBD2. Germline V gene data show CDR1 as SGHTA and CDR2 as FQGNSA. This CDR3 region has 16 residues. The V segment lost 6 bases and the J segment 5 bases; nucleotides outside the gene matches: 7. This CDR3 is CASRETGTSGTGELFF. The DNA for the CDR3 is TGTGCCAGCAGGGAGACCGGGACTAGCGGGACCGGGGAGCTGTTTTTT. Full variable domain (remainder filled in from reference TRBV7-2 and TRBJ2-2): GAGVSQSPSNKVTEKGKDVELRCDPISGHTALYWYRQSLGQGLEFLIYFQGNSAPDKSGLPSDRFSAERTGGSVSTLTIQRTQQEDSAVYLCASRETGTSGTGELFFGEGSRLTVL.

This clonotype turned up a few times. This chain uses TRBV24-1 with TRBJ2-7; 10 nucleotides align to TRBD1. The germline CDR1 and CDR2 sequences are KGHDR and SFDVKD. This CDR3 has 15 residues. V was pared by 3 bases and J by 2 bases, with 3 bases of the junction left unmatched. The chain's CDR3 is CATSDGTGATYEQYV. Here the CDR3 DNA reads TGTGCCACCAGTGATGGGACAGGGGCAACCTACGAGCAGTACGTC.

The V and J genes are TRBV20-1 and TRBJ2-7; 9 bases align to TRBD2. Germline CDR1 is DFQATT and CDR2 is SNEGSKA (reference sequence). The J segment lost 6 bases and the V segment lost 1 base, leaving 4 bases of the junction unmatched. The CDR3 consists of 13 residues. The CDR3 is CSARALTSGEQYF. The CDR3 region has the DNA TGCAGTGCTAGAGCGTTGACTAGCGGCGAGCAGTACTTC.

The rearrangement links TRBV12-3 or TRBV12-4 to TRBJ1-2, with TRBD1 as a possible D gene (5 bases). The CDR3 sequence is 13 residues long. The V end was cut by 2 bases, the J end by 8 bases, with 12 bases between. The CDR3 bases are TGTGCCAGCAGTTTATCCCGGGGGGAGGGCTACACCTTC. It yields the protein CASSLSRGEGYTF.

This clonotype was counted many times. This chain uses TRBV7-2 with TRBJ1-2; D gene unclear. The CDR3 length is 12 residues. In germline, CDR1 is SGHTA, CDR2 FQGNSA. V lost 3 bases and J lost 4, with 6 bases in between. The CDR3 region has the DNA TGTGCCAGCAGCTTCGGCATCTATGGCTACACCTTC. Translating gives CASSFGIYGYTF.

Here the CDR3 reads CASKGGGQGYEQYF. In DNA, the CDR3 is TGTGCCAGCAAGGGGGGGGGACAGGGATACGAGCAGTACTTC. The chain has TRBV28 and TRBJ2-7; TRBD1 matches 9 bases. This CDR3 spans 14 amino acids. Germline V CDR1 and CDR2: MDHEN, SYDVKM. V lost 7 bases, J lost 4 bases, and 8 bases stayed unmatched.

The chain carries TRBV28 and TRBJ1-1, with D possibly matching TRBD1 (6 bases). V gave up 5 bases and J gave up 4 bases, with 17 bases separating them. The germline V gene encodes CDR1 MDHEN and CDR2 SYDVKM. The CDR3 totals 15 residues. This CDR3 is CASSPPGVGGTEAFF. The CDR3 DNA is TGTGCCAGCAGTCCCCCAGGGGTAGGAGGCACTGAAGCTTTCTTT.

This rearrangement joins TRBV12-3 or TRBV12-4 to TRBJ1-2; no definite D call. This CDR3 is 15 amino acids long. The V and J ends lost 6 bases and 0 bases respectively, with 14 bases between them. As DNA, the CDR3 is TGTGCCAGCAGCCAGCCGGAAAATGCTAACTATGGCTACACCTTC. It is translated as CASSQPENANYGYTF.

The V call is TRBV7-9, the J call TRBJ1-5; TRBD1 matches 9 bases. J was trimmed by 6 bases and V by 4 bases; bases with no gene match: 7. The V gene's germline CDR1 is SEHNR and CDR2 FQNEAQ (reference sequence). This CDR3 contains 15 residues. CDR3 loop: CASSWTGDSSQPQHF. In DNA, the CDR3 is TGTGCCAGCAGCTGGACAGGGGATTCCTCTCAGCCCCAGCATTTT.

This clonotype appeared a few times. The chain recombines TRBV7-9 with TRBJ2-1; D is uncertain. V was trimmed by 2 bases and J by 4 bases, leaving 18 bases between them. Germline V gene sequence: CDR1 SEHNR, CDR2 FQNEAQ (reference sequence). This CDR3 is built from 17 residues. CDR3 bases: TGTGCCAGCAGCTTATTCGATCCAGCCAACATTTACAATGAGCAGTTCTTC. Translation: CASSLFDPANIYNEQFF.

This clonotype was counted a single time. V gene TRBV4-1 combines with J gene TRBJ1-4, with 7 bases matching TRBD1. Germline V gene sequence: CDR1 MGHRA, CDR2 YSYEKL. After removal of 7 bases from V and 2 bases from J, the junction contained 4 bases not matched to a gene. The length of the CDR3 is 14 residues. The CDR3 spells CASTTQGTNEKLFF. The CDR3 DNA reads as TGCGCCAGCACCACACAGGGGACTAATGAAAAACTGTTTTTT.

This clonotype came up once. CDR3 in DNA: TGTGCCAGCAGCTTAGTTGGCGGCCAGACGACCTCCTACGAGCAGTACTTC. Its translation is CASSLVGGQTTSYEQYF. V and J are TRBV7-2 and TRBJ2-7; D unclear. The germline V gene encodes CDR1 SGHTA and CDR2 FQGNSA. The CDR3 sequence is 17 residues long. V gave up 1 base and J gave up 0 bases, with 16 bases separating them.

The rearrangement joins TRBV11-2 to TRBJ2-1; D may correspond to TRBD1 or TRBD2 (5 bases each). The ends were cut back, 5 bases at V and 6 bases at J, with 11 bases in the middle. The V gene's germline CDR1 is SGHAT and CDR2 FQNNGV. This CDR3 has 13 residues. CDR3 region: CASSTGPGNEQFF. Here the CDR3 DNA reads TGTGCCAGCAGCACGGGACCTGGCAATGAGCAGTTCTTC.

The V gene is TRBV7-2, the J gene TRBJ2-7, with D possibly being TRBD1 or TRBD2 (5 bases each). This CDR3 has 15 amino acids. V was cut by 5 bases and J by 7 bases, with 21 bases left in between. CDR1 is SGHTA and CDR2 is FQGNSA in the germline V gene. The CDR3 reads CASSPQATDSGEQYF. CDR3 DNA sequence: TGTGCCAGCAGCCCACAGGCGACGGATTCGGGAGAGCAGTACTTC.

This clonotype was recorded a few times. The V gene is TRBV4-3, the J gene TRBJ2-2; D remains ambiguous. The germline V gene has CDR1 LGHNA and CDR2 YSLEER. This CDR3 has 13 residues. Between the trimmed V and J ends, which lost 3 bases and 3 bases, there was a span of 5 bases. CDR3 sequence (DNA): TGCGCCAGCAGCCAGAGATACACCGGGGAGCTGTTTTTT. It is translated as CASSQRYTGELFF.

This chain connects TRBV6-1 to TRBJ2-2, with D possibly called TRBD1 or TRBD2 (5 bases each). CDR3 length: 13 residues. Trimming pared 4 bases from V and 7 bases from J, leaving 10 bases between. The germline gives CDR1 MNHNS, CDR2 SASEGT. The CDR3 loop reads CASSVRENGELFF. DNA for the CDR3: TGTGCCAGCAGTGTCAGGGAGAACGGGGAGCTGTTTTTT.

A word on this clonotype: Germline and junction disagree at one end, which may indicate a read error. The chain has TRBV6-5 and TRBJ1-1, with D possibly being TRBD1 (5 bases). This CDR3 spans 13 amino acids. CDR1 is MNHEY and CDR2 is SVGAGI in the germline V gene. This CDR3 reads CASRRTQNTEVFF. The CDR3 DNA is TGTGCCAGCAGGAGGACACAGAACACTGAAGTTTTCTTT.

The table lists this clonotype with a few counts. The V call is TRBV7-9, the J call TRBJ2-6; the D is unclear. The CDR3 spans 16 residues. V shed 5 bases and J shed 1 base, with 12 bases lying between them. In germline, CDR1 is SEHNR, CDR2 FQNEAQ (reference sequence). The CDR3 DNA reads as TGTGCCAGCAGCCCCAAAACCCGTTCTGGGGCCAACGTCCTGACTTTC. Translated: CASSPKTRSGANVLTF. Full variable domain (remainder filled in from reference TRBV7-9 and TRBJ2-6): DTGVSQNPRHKITKRGQNVTFRCDPISEHNRLYWYRQTLGQGPEFLTYFQNEAQLEKSRLLSDRFSAERPKGSFSTLEIQRTEQGDSAMYLCASSPKTRSGANVLTFGAGSRLTVL.

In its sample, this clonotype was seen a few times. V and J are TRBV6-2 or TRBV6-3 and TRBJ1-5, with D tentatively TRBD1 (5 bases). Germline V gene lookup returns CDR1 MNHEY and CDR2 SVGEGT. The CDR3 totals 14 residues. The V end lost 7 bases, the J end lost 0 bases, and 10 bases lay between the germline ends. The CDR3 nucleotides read TGTGCCAGCAAGGACGGACATAGCAATCAGCCCCAGCATTTT. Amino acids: CASKDGHSNQPQHF.

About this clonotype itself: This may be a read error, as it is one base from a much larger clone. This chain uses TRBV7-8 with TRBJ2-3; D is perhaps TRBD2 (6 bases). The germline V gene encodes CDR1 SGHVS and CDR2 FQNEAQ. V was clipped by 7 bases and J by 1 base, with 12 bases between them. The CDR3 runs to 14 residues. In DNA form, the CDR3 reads TGTGCCAGCACCCTAGCGCGGGGCACAGATACGCAGTATTTT. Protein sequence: CASTLARGTDTQYF.